One and the same sample provided the 30 T cell receptor beta chains below, sequenced in a study of response to subunit inactivated influenza vaccine. TCRdb called the RT-PCR reads again in MiXCR, with one record for every CDR3 protein. The table shows 750,000 to 850,000 distinct CDR3 sequences, with 15% to 20% occurring only once. The source was PBMCs from blood, collected about 5 days after vaccination. These TCRs come from a man aged 45-60 years who received an inactivated influenza vaccine.

The chain joins TRBV24-1 to TRBJ2-5, with D perhaps TRBD2 (6 bases). The V gene's germline CDR1 is KGHDR and CDR2 SFDVKD. Trimming removed 5 bases from V and 0 bases from J, with 18 bases in between. CDR3 length equals 17 residues. The CDR3 spells CATSGSRGTPYQETQYF. CDR3 in DNA: TGTGCCACCAGTGGATCCCGCGGGACCCCGTACCAAGAGACCCAGTACTTC.

This clonotype occurred many times. The V call is TRBV29-1, the J call TRBJ2-3, with TRBD2 matching 10 bases. The CDR3 has 17 residues. Germline CDR1 reads SQVTM; CDR2 reads ANQGSEA. With V trimmed by 1 base and J by 3 bases, 10 bases remained unmatched. The CDR3, as DNA: TGCAGCGTTGAAGGTGCCTCTAAGCGGGGGGGAACAGATACGCAGTATTTT. Translation gives CSVEGASKRGGTDTQYF.

V and J are TRBV5-1 and TRBJ2-7, with D maybe TRBD2 (6 bases). The germline CDR1 and CDR2 sequences are SGHRS and YFSETQ. Trimming cost V 0 bases and J 5 bases, with 15 bases left between them. The CDR3 is 15 amino acids. CDR3 loop: CASSLAGGFRNEQYF. The CDR3 DNA sequence: TGCGCCAGCAGCTTGGCCGGAGGGTTCAGGAACGAGCAGTACTTC.

This clonotype was counted between two and nine times. The rearrangement uses TRBV20-1 and TRBJ2-1; 8 nucleotides align to TRBD2. The CDR3 totals 14 residues. CDR1 and CDR2 from the germline V gene are DFQATT and SNEGSKA (reference sequence). The V and J ends lost 6 bases and 6 bases, in that order; junction bases with no gene match: 10. The CDR3 sequence is CSASAGGHVNEQFF. Here the CDR3 DNA reads TGCAGTGCCTCGGCGGGAGGCCACGTCAATGAGCAGTTCTTC.

This clonotype was observed a handful of times. This rearrangement joins TRBV20-1 to TRBJ1-1; D is undetermined. This CDR3 is 13 amino acids long. V lost 6 bases and J lost 0, with 11 bases in between. In germline, CDR1 is DFQATT, CDR2 SNEGSKA (reference sequence). DNA of the CDR3: TGCAGTGCCCGAGACAATATGAACACTGAAGCTTTCTTT. Translated: CSARDNMNTEAFF.

The chain employs TRBV15 and TRBJ2-2; 11 bases align to TRBD2. This CDR3 region has 15 residues. Germline trimming cut 10 bases from V and 4 bases from J; bases unmatched to any gene: 8. Looked up from germline, CDR1 is LNHNV and CDR2 is YYDKDF (reference sequence). For the CDR3, the DNA is TGTGCCATCAGTATAGCGGGAGGGCGCACCGGGGAGCTGTTTTTT. Translated: CAISIAGGRTGELFF.

This clonotype was observed at least ten times. The CDR3 DNA sequence: TGTGCCAGCAGTTACGTCCAGGTGTATGGCTACACCTTC. Residues: CASSYVQVYGYTF. The chain joins TRBV6-6 to TRBJ1-2, with unresolved D. The CDR3 has 13 amino acids. Germline V gene data show CDR1 as MNHNY and CDR2 as SVGAGI (reference sequence). Trimming shortened V by 2 bases and J by 5 bases, and 9 bases separated the two germline ends.

This clonotype has more than one count but fewer than ten. The chain combines TRBV7-2 with TRBJ2-7; 8 bases line up with TRBD2. With 4 bases clipped from V and 0 bases from J, the junction kept 8 bases outside the gene matches. The CDR3 extends over 16 amino acids. Looked up from germline, CDR1 is SGHTA and CDR2 is FQGNSA. In DNA, the CDR3 is TGTGCCAGCAGCTCGCAACTAGCGGAGTTCTCCTACGAGCAGTACTTC. Translation: CASSSQLAEFSYEQYF.

The chain has TRBV7-6 and TRBJ2-3; D is unresolved. The ends were cut back, 7 bases at V and 4 bases at J, with 12 bases in the middle. CDR1 and CDR2 from the germline V gene are SGHVS and FNYEAQ. This CDR3 is 13 amino acids long. Here the CDR3 reads CASKTRASDTQYF. As DNA, the CDR3 is TGTGCCAGCAAAACAAGGGCGTCAGATACGCAGTATTTT.

This clonotype has at least ten counts. For the CDR3, the DNA is TGTGCCAGCAGCTTAGCGTTGGGCCTACTGGGGGATACGCAGTATTTT. It encodes CASSLALGLLGDTQYF. The chain joins TRBV7-2 to TRBJ2-3; D not resolved. The germline V gene has CDR1 SGHTA and CDR2 FQGNSA. The CDR3 consists of 16 residues. The V end lost 0 bases, the J end lost 6 bases, and 16 bases lay between the germline ends.

About this clonotype: A read error may be the cause here, since a much bigger clone is one base away. The V gene is TRBV12-3 or TRBV12-4, the J gene TRBJ2-1; unclear D gene. V shed 5 bases and J shed 6 bases, with 11 bases lying between them. CDR3 length: 13 residues. The CDR3 here is CASSPRAGNEQFF. CDR3 coding DNA: TGTGCCAGCAGTCCCCGGGCTGGCAATGAGCAGTTCTTC.

This chain connects TRBV10-3 to TRBJ2-4; TRBD2 agrees at 7 bases. The CDR3 loop spans 18 amino acids. Trimming took 0 bases from V and 7 from J; bases not matched to a gene: 15. In germline, CDR1 is ENHRY, CDR2 SYGVKD. Written as DNA, the CDR3 is TGTGCCATCAGTGAGTCGGGCGGGAGCAACCAAATGGGGAACATTCAGTACTTC. Protein product: CAISESGGSNQMGNIQYF.

V gene TRBV9 combines with J gene TRBJ2-2; 7 bases align to TRBD2. The CDR3 length is 16 residues. V shed 3 bases, J shed 8 bases, and the junction held 13 bases outside the gene matches. Germline CDR1 and CDR2: SGDLS and YYNGEE. DNA for the CDR3: TGTGCCAGCAGCGCGACCGGGGCGGGAGTATCAGGGGAGCTGTTTTTT. Translation gives CASSATGAGVSGELFF.

The chain combines TRBV3-1 with TRBJ1-1; no definite D call. Trimming left V 2 bases short and J 5 bases short, with 12 bases between. The V gene's germline CDR1 is LGHDT and CDR2 YNNKEL (reference sequence). The CDR3 totals 14 residues. CDR3 coding DNA: TGTGCCAGCAGCCAACTTCCGGAGAGTACTGAAGCTTTCTTT. It specifies CASSQLPESTEAFF.

This clonotype has only a few counts. The chain combines TRBV20-1 with TRBJ1-3; D ambiguous. This CDR3 contains 13 residues. Trimming pared 4 bases from V and 2 bases from J, leaving 9 bases between. The germline V gene has CDR1 DFQATT and CDR2 SNEGSKA (reference sequence). In DNA form, the CDR3 reads TGCAGTGCTACGAGCGGACCTGGAAACACCATATATTTT. It yields the protein CSATSGPGNTIYF.

The chain combines TRBV29-1 with TRBJ2-2; a possible D gene is TRBD2 (6 bases). Trimming left V 6 bases short and J 0 bases short, with 11 bases between. This CDR3 is built from 14 residues. In germline, CDR1 is SQVTM, CDR2 ANQGSEA. The CDR3 is CSVGVAANTGELFF. For the CDR3, the DNA is TGCAGCGTCGGAGTAGCGGCGAACACCGGGGAGCTGTTTTTT.

This chain uses TRBV7-2 with TRBJ1-1; no clear D. The germline V gene has CDR1 SGHTA and CDR2 FQGNSA. This CDR3 spans 14 amino acids. V lost 4 bases and J lost 4, with 13 bases in between. Written as DNA, the CDR3 is TGTGCCAGCAGCTACTTTCACGGCACCACTGAAGCTTTCTTT. Translation: CASSYFHGTTEAFF.

The genes are TRBV4-1 and TRBJ2-1, with D possibly matching TRBD1 (6 bases). V was clipped by 4 bases and J by 10 bases, with 11 bases between them. The CDR3 consists of 12 residues. Germline V CDR1 and CDR2: MGHRA, YSYEKL. The CDR3 DNA sequence: TGCGCCAGCAGCCGCAGTGACAGGGAGCAGTTCTTC. Translation: CASSRSDREQFF.

The CDR3 here is CASSPLLATGELFF. The CDR3 DNA follows: TGTGCCAGCAGTCCCCTGTTGGCAACCGGGGAGCTGTTTTTT. V gene TRBV28 combines with J gene TRBJ2-2, with D unresolved. CDR3 length equals 14 residues. Germline lookup yields CDR1 MDHEN and CDR2 SYDVKM. The V end lost 5 bases, the J end lost 5 bases, and 12 bases lay between the germline ends.

This clonotype has ten or more counts. This rearrangement joins TRBV29-1 to TRBJ2-3; the match to TRBD2 covers 12 bases. Germline CDR1 is SQVTM and CDR2 is ANQGSEA. V lost 4 bases to trimming and J lost 4 bases; unmatched junction nucleotides: 12. This CDR3 spans 17 amino acids. CDR3 residues: CSVGKTSGSIIADTQYF. The CDR3 DNA sequence: TGCAGCGTTGGCAAGACTAGCGGGAGTATTATCGCAGATACGCAGTATTTT.

The rearrangement links TRBV4-1 to TRBJ2-5; TRBD2 matches at 9 bases. Unmatched junction bases numbered 7, after V lost 2 bases and J lost 6 bases. CDR1 MGHRA and CDR2 YSYEKL come from the germline V gene. CDR3 size: 15 residues. The CDR3: CASSQWLAGRKTQYF. In DNA form, the CDR3 reads TGCGCCAGCAGCCAATGGCTAGCGGGAAGAAAGACCCAGTACTTC.

This clonotype has just a few counts. J is TRBJ1-4 and V is TRBV20-1; TRBD1 is a possible D gene (5 bases). The germline V and J ends were trimmed by 5 bases and 10 bases, with 11 bases remaining between them. Germline CDR1 is DFQATT and CDR2 is SNEGSKA (reference sequence). This CDR3 comprises 11 residues. The CDR3 loop reads CSAWTTGKLFF. CDR3 nucleotides: TGCAGTGCTTGGACCACAGGAAAACTGTTTTTT.

The CDR3 DNA is TGTGCCAGCAGTTTCCCAGGGAGTCATCAGCCCCAGCATTTT. Residues: CASSFPGSHQPQHF. The chain couples TRBV12-3 or TRBV12-4 to TRBJ1-5; the D gene is possibly TRBD1 (5 bases). The CDR3 is 14 residues long. Trimming pared 3 bases from V and 5 bases from J, leaving 11 bases between.

This clonotype appeared a few times. The genes are TRBV12-3 or TRBV12-4 and TRBJ1-1; D gene ambiguous. V was trimmed by 8 bases and J by 7 bases, leaving 8 bases between them. The CDR3 sequence is 10 residues long. The CDR3 sequence is CASGNFEAFF. For the CDR3, the DNA is TGTGCCAGCGGTAACTTTGAAGCTTTCTTT.

This clonotype has a handful of counts. The chain carries TRBV13 and TRBJ2-2; D might be TRBD1 (6 bases). CDR3 length: 15 residues. Germline CDR1 PRHDT, CDR2 FYEKMQ (reference sequence). Trimming stripped 3 bases from V and 3 bases from J, with 11 bases between. The CDR3 reads CASSFLGQHTGELFF. The CDR3 coding sequence is TGTGCCAGCAGCTTTTTGGGACAACACACCGGGGAGCTGTTTTTT.

This clonotype was recorded a few times. This chain joins TRBV12-3 or TRBV12-4 and TRBJ2-3; 10 nucleotides line up with TRBD2. The CDR3 extends over 16 amino acids. Germline trimming cut 5 bases from V and 4 bases from J; bases unmatched to any gene: 9. This chain's CDR3 is CASSILAGYVADTQYF. CDR3 nucleotides: TGTGCCAGCAGTATACTAGCGGGATATGTGGCAGATACGCAGTATTTT.

In its sample, this clonotype was seen once. In DNA, the CDR3 is TGCGCCAGCAGCCAAGAGGTGGGCGGGAGTTTTGGAGAGACCCAGTACTTC. This codes for CASSQEVGGSFGETQYF. V gene TRBV4-1 combines with J gene TRBJ2-5; 7 nucleotides agree with TRBD2. The V gene end was trimmed by 0 bases and the J gene end by 4 bases; junction bases not matched to a gene: 11. CDR3 length: 17 amino acids. Germline assignment: CDR1 MGHRA and CDR2 YSYEKL.

This clonotype has at least ten counts. CDR3 nucleotides: TGTGCCAGCAGACCAGGGGGGGGGCGTCGCCGTGGCTCCTACAATGAGCAGTTCTTC. It specifies CASRPGGGRRRGSYNEQFF. The chain is built from TRBV6-2 or TRBV6-3 and TRBJ2-1; either TRBD1 or TRBD2 may fit D (7 bases each). V lost 6 bases to trimming and J lost 0 bases, with 24 bases between them. Germline V gives CDR1 MNHEY, CDR2 SVGEGT. This CDR3 comprises 19 residues.

This clonotype has more than one count but fewer than ten. The chain employs TRBV15 and TRBJ2-1, with 8 bases lining up with TRBD1. The germline V gene has CDR1 LNHNV and CDR2 YYDKDF (reference sequence). The CDR3 is 16 amino acids. The junction had 4 bases not matched to a gene; V was cut back by 0 bases and J by 3 bases. The DNA of the CDR3 is TGTGCCACCAGCAGAGATCTACAGGGGGTCTACAATGAGCAGTTCTTC. Protein: CATSRDLQGVYNEQFF.

J is TRBJ2-7 and V is TRBV7-2, with TRBD1 identical over 8 bases. V shed 5 bases and J 3 bases; nucleotides not matched to a gene: 9. This CDR3 region has 15 residues. CDR1 and CDR2 (germline): SGHTA, FQGNSA. CDR3 sequence: CASSGQGFSGYEQYF. CDR3 nucleotide sequence: TGTGCCAGCAGCGGACAGGGATTTAGCGGCTACGAGCAGTACTTC.